This T cell receptor beta chain is from a study of chemoradiotherapy in HPV16-positive cancers. Regarding the study as a whole: Candidate HPV-specific clones and E7-related TCR motifs grew in tumor during treatment.

On this clone itself: The antigen is not known.

The assay was immunoSEQ multiplex PCR, and TCRdb's table has in-frame clones only and misses some. The sample has 30,000 to 40,000 clones, 80% to 90% seen once. Over chemoradiotherapy, repertoires were sampled more than once. V was pared by 2 bases and J by 0 bases, with 17 bases between. CDR3 length: 17 amino acids. Germline values: CDR1 SGHNT, CDR2 YYREEE (reference sequence). Sequencing was performed on blood, taken from a patient who underwent chemoradiotherapy. The TCR sequence derives from a human donor with HPV-associated anogenital cancer. The rearrangement joins TRBV5-4 to TRBJ1-1; D ambiguous. The CDR3 region has the DNA TGTGCCAGCAGCTTAGTTAGGGCAGGACTCATGAACACTGAAGCTTTCTTT. It is translated as CASSLVRAGLMNTEAFF.